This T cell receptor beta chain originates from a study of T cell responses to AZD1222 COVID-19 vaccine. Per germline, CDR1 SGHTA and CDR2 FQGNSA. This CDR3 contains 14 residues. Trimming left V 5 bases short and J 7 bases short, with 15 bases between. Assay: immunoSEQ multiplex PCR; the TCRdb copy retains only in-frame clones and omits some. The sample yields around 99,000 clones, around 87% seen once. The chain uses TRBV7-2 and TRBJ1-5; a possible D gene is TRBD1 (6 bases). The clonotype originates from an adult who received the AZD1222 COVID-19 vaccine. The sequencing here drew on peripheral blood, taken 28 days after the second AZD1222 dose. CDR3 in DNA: TGTGCCAGCAGCCTGGACAGTCCACGGCAGCCCCAGCATTTT. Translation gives CASSLDSPRQPQHF.